This T cell receptor beta chain was identified in a study of blood T cell repertoires in COVID-19. On the study more broadly: Both acute and convalescent COVID-19 samples were obtained from the United States, Italy and Spain. T cells, B-cell-depleted T cells, or PBMCs provided the cDNA or gDNA that served as material.

How the authors handled the data: Cell counts per sample came from amplifying reference gene primers. Produced via immunoSEQ multiplex PCR; TCRdb's table is partial and in-frame only. That table furnishes V, J and clone size, whereas the DNA furnished D and trimming. The sample consists of a few hundred thousand clones, roughly 90% of them appearing once. The source of this sequence is a woman aged 45-59 years with active or convalescent COVID-19. The sample comprised peripheral blood.

DNA for the CDR3: TGTGCCATCAGGAATAGCGGGGCGAACACCGGGGAGCTGTTTTTT. This sequence encodes CAIRNSGANTGELFF. The gene calls are TRBV10-3 and TRBJ2-2; 8 bases line up with TRBD2. Germline V gene data show CDR1 as ENHRY and CDR2 as SYGVKD. The length of the CDR3 is 15 residues. V gave up 6 bases and J gave up 0 bases; unmatched junction bases: 3.